The rows below give T cell receptor beta chains drawn from one sample of a study of T cells after posttransplantation cyclophosphamide. Only in-frame clones appear in the TCRdb table, and some are missing; sequencing was by immunoSEQ multiplex PCR. The table includes more than 6,500 clones, around 90% detected once. This specimen consisted of PBMCs, obtained approximately 45 months after allogeneic stem cell transplant with posttransplant cyclophosphamide. These receptors were taken from a female patient in her fifties who received an allogeneic stem cell transplant from a related donor, was CMV-positive, and had no GVHD. Some T cells may be graft donor cells. Each CDR3 is given with its conserved first and last residue. D genes are given only for firm matches. Clone size is shown for a subset of rows, as once, few, many or a class of expanded clone.

J gene: TRBJ1-1
clone size: NA
V gene: TRBV7-8
D gene: NA
CDR3 DNA: TGTGCCAGCAGCTTAGTGGTCGGTGAAGCTTTCTTT
CDR3 protein: CASSLVVGEAFF

J gene: TRBJ2-1
clone size: NA
V gene: TRBV6-4
D gene: TRBD2
CDR3 DNA: TGTGCCAGCAGTGGACTAGCGGGAGACAATGAGCAGTTCTTC
CDR3 protein: CASSGLAGDNEQFF

J gene: TRBJ2-7
clone size: NA
V gene: TRBV9
D gene: TRBD2
CDR3 DNA: TGTGCCAGCAGCGTAGGGGGGGGTACCGAGCAGTACTTC
CDR3 protein: CASSVGGGTEQYF

J gene: TRBJ2-7
clone size: once
V gene: TRBV7-2
D gene: TRBD2
CDR3 DNA: TGTGCCAGCAGCTTAGCGTGGGGGGGATATGGCGAGCAGTACTTC
CDR3 protein: CASSLAWGGYGEQYF

J gene: TRBJ1-1
clone size: NA
V gene: TRBV10-1
D gene: NA
CDR3 DNA: TGCGCCAGCAGTGATCTCCAACCAGGGGAAGGAGCTTTCTTT
CDR3 protein: CASSDLQPGEGAFF

J gene: TRBJ2-7
clone size: NA
V gene: TRBV18
D gene: NA
CDR3 DNA: TGTGCCAGCTCACCACCTAGCGGAGTCTACGAGCAGTACTTC
CDR3 protein: CASSPPSGVYEQYF

J gene: TRBJ2-1
clone size: once
V gene: TRBV28
D gene: TRBD2
CDR3 DNA: TGTGCCAGCAGCCCCTTCGCGGGAGTAAGGAACAATGAGCAGTTCTTC
CDR3 protein: CASSPFAGVRNNEQFF

J gene: TRBJ1-1
clone size: NA
V gene: TRBV27
D gene: NA
CDR3 DNA: TGTGCCAGCAAAGACAGACCCAACACTGAAGCTTTCTTT
CDR3 protein: CASKDRPNTEAFF

J gene: TRBJ2-1
clone size: NA
V gene: TRBV6-5
D gene: TRBD1
CDR3 DNA: TGTGCCAGCAGAAACAGGGGGAAGAACAATGAGCAGTTCTTC
CDR3 protein: CASRNRGKNNEQFF

J gene: TRBJ2-7
clone size: NA
V gene: TRBV21-1
D gene: NA
CDR3 DNA: TGTGCCAGCAGCACAAGCCTAGCGGGAGTTGGGTTCGGCTACGAGCAGTACTTC
CDR3 protein: CASSTSLAGVGFGYEQYF

J gene: TRBJ2-1
clone size: NA
V gene: TRBV4-1
D gene: TRBD2
CDR3 DNA: TGCGCCAGCAGTAAAGGGCGGGCACTAGCGGTTTACAATGAGCAGTTCTTC
CDR3 protein: CASSKGRALAVYNEQFF

J gene: TRBJ2-7
clone size: NA
V gene: TRBV9
D gene: NA
CDR3 DNA: TGTGCCAGCAGCGTAGTCGGGAGTAGTTACGAGCAGTACTTC
CDR3 protein: CASSVVGSSYEQYF

J gene: TRBJ2-5
clone size: NA
V gene: TRBV18
D gene: NA
CDR3 DNA: TGTGCCAGCTCACCCTCACTAGCTGCGTACCAAGAGACCCAGTACTTC
CDR3 protein: CASSPSLAAYQETQYF

J gene: TRBJ2-3
clone size: NA
V gene: TRBV29-1
D gene: TRBD2
CDR3 DNA: TGCAGCGTCGGGGGGGGTGGTAAGGCGCGGTGGGGTACAGATACGCAGTATTTT
CDR3 protein: CSVGGGGKARWGTDTQYF

J gene: TRBJ1-1
clone size: NA
V gene: TRBV7-8
D gene: NA
CDR3 DNA: TGTGCCAGCAGACTAAGACAGGCTGACACTGAAGCTTTCTTT
CDR3 protein: CASRLRQADTEAFF

J gene: TRBJ2-3
clone size: NA
V gene: TRBV4-2
D gene: TRBD2
CDR3 DNA: TGTGCCAGCAGCCAAGTCGCCGACTCTAGCGGGGGCACAGATACGCAGTATTTT
CDR3 protein: CASSQVADSSGGTDTQYF

J gene: TRBJ2-2
clone size: NA
V gene: TRBV5-1
D gene: NA
CDR3 DNA: TGCGCCAGCGCCAACCAGGGTATAACCGGGGAGCTGTTTTTT
CDR3 protein: CASANQGITGELFF

J gene: TRBJ2-1
clone size: NA
V gene: TRBV9
D gene: NA
CDR3 DNA: TGTGCCAGCAGCGTAGGAGGGGGGGACTTTTACAATGAGCAGTTCTTC
CDR3 protein: CASSVGGGDFYNEQFF

J gene: TRBJ1-5
clone size: NA
V gene: TRBV19
D gene: TRBD1
CDR3 DNA: TGTGCCAGTAGTATGGACAGGGGCGAGAATCAGCCCCAGCATTTT
CDR3 protein: CASSMDRGENQPQHF

J gene: TRBJ1-1
clone size: NA
V gene: TRBV30
D gene: TRBD1
CDR3 DNA: TGTGCCTGGAGTGTGGGGACAGGGTTTGGCCCTCGTGGTGAAGCTTTCTTT
CDR3 protein: CAWSVGTGFGPRGEAFF

J gene: TRBJ2-3
clone size: NA
V gene: TRBV18
D gene: NA
CDR3 DNA: TGTGCCAGCTCCGCAGCGGATACGCAGTATTTT
CDR3 protein: CASSAADTQYF

J gene: TRBJ2-1
clone size: NA
V gene: TRBV29-1
D gene: TRBD2
CDR3 DNA: TGCAGCGTTGTCGGGTCTAGCGGGAGGGCCGGCCCCTACAATGAGCAGTTCTTC
CDR3 protein: CSVVGSSGRAGPYNEQFF

J gene: TRBJ1-2
clone size: NA
V gene: TRBV30
D gene: NA
CDR3 DNA: TGTGCCTGGAGTCCCCCGACCGGGTCCTCTGGCTACACCTTC
CDR3 protein: CAWSPPTGSSGYTF

J gene: TRBJ2-2
clone size: NA
V gene: TRBV7-2
D gene: NA
CDR3 DNA: TGTGCCAGCAGCTTCCCAGGGTTCGGGGAGCTGTTTTTT
CDR3 protein: CASSFPGFGELFF

J gene: TRBJ2-7
clone size: NA
V gene: TRBV16
D gene: NA
CDR3 DNA: TGTGCCAGCAGCCAATCCGTCGAGCAGTACTTC
CDR3 protein: CASSQSVEQYF

J gene: TRBJ2-5
clone size: NA
V gene: TRBV28
D gene: TRBD2
CDR3 DNA: TGTGCCAGCAGTTCACGGACTAGCGGGAGGAACCAAGAGACCCAGTACTTC
CDR3 protein: CASSSRTSGRNQETQYF

J gene: TRBJ1-2
clone size: NA
V gene: TRBV5-6
D gene: NA
CDR3 DNA: TGTGCCAGCAGCGGGGACACCTACCGGGGCTACACCTTC
CDR3 protein: CASSGDTYRGYTF

J gene: TRBJ2-1
clone size: NA
V gene: TRBV15
D gene: TRBD2
CDR3 DNA: TGTGCCACTTTAGCGGGAGGGCAAATAGGGAATGAGCAGTTCTTC
CDR3 protein: CATLAGGQIGNEQFF

J gene: TRBJ1-5
clone size: once
V gene: TRBV9
D gene: NA
CDR3 DNA: TGTGCCAGCAGCGTAGATGGGGGGGATCAGCCCCAGCATTTT
CDR3 protein: CASSVDGGDQPQHF

J gene: TRBJ1-5
clone size: NA
V gene: TRBV28
D gene: TRBD1
CDR3 DNA: TGTGCCAGCAGTCTACAGGGGCAGCCCCAGCATTTT
CDR3 protein: CASSLQGQPQHF

J gene: TRBJ1-3
clone size: NA
V gene: TRBV9
D gene: NA
CDR3 DNA: TGTGCCAGCAGCGTAGAAGCAGGCGAAGGAAACACCATATATTTT
CDR3 protein: CASSVEAGEGNTIYF

J gene: TRBJ2-7
clone size: once
V gene: TRBV4-2
D gene: TRBD2
CDR3 DNA: TGTGCCAGCAGCCAAGGACTAGCGGGGTTCTACGAGCAGTACTTC
CDR3 protein: CASSQGLAGFYEQYF

J gene: TRBJ2-2
clone size: NA
V gene: TRBV28
D gene: TRBD2
CDR3 DNA: TGTGCCAGCAGTTTATTCGTGGGAGGGCCGACCGGGGAGCTGTTTTTT
CDR3 protein: CASSLFVGGPTGELFF